One and the same sample provided the 31 T cell receptor beta chains below, sequenced in a study of T cell responses to AZD1222 COVID-19 vaccine. Profiled with immunoSEQ multiplex PCR; TCRdb holds only in-frame clones, not every one. The repertoire has 120,000 to 150,000 clones, 80% to 95% of them found once; the top ten carry roughly 2.9%. Sequencing was performed on peripheral blood, taken on day 0 of MenACWY control vaccination. The receptors were sampled from an adult in good health.

This chain joins TRBV5-1 and TRBJ1-3, with TRBD1 matching over 8 bases. The ends lost 4 bases at V and 0 bases at J; junction bases unmatched: 12. This CDR3 region has 18 residues. The germline V gene encodes CDR1 SGHRS and CDR2 YFSETQ. The CDR3: CASSPEGTGPYSGNTIYF. The CDR3 nucleotides are TGCGCCAGCAGCCCGGAGGGGACAGGCCCATACTCTGGAAACACCATATATTTT.

The chain has TRBV6-5 and TRBJ1-3; D uncertain. Germline loops: CDR1 MNHEY, CDR2 SVGAGI. Trimming cost V 6 bases and J 2 bases, with 5 bases left between them. The CDR3 spans 12 residues. Here the CDR3 reads CASRTTGNTIYF. For the CDR3, the DNA is TGTGCCAGCAGGACTACTGGAAACACCATATATTTT.

The V call is TRBV28, the J call TRBJ2-3, with D unresolved. Trimming removed 4 bases at V and 3 bases at J, with 11 bases between. Germline CDR1 is MDHEN and CDR2 is SYDVKM. The CDR3 length is 14 residues. The CDR3 nucleotides read TGTGCCAGCAGTTCTCCCGGGCTAACAGATACGCAGTATTTT. This gives the protein CASSSPGLTDTQYF. The full variable domain, in which reference TRBV28 and TRBJ2-3 provide the parts outside the CDR3, is DVKVTQSSRYLVKRTGEKVFLECVQDMDHENMFWYRQDPGLGLRLIYFSYDVKMKEKGDIPEGYSVSREKKERFSLILESASTNQTSMYLCASSSPGLTDTQYFGPGTRLTVL.

This chain connects TRBV5-1 to TRBJ2-1, with 8 bases fitting TRBD1. The ends lost 4 bases at V and 8 bases at J; junction bases unmatched: 11. The CDR3 length is 15 residues. Per germline, CDR1 SGHRS and CDR2 YFSETQ. The CDR3 nucleotides are TGCGCCAGCAGCCCTCGGTCAGGGGGCATCGATGAGCAGTTCTTC. This translates into CASSPRSGGIDEQFF.

V gene TRBV5-1 combines with J gene TRBJ2-5; possible D gene TRBD2, 6 bases. The V and J ends lost 0 bases and 3 bases respectively, with 9 bases between them. The CDR3 loop spans 14 amino acids. From germline, CDR1 is SGHRS and CDR2 YFSETQ. The CDR3 sequence is CASSLDWEEETQYF. The CDR3 bases are TGCGCCAGCAGCTTGGATTGGGAGGAAGAGACCCAGTACTTC.

The chain combines TRBV7-3 with TRBJ1-1; D possibly corresponds to TRBD1 (5 bases). Germline values: CDR1 SGHTA, CDR2 FQGTGA. The CDR3 is 13 amino acids. The V end lost 5 bases, the J end lost 0 bases, and 7 bases lay between the germline ends. The CDR3 sequence is CASSGQLNTEAFF. CDR3 in DNA: TGTGCCAGCAGCGGACAATTGAACACTGAAGCTTTCTTT.

This chain connects TRBV16 to TRBJ2-7; D perhaps matches TRBD1 (6 bases). The V end lost 2 bases, the J end lost 0 bases, and 11 bases lay between the germline ends. The CDR3 loop spans 15 amino acids. The germline V gene has CDR1 KGHSY and CDR2 FQNENV. The CDR3 sequence: CASSQGRDNSYEQYF. DNA for the CDR3: TGTGCCAGCAGCCAAGGCCGGGACAACTCCTACGAGCAGTACTTC.

The rearrangement links TRBV7-9 to TRBJ2-5; 8 bases map to TRBD1. V shed 4 bases, J shed 2 bases, and the junction held 12 bases outside the gene matches. This CDR3 region has 17 residues. The germline gives CDR1 SEHNR, CDR2 FQNEAQ (reference sequence). The CDR3 region is CASSSIDRGLVQETQYF. For the CDR3, the DNA is TGTGCCAGCAGCTCGATTGACAGGGGCCTGGTACAAGAGACCCAGTACTTC.

The rearrangement links TRBV27 to TRBJ2-1, with 13 bases lining up with TRBD2. The V segment lost 6 bases and the J segment 6 bases; nucleotides outside the gene matches: 8. This CDR3 is 16 amino acids long. Germline CDR1 is MNHEY and CDR2 is SMNVEV (reference sequence). The chain's CDR3 is CASSPLTSGRANEQFF. For the CDR3, the DNA is TGTGCCAGCAGCCCCTTAACTAGCGGGAGGGCCAATGAGCAGTTCTTC.

V and J are TRBV7-9 and TRBJ1-2; D remains unclear. Per germline, CDR1 SEHNR and CDR2 FQNEAQ (reference sequence). The CDR3 is made up of 13 amino acids. V shed 5 bases and J shed 7 bases, with 14 bases lying between them. The CDR3 here is CASSLNPDSGYTF. In DNA, the CDR3 is TGTGCCAGCAGCCTGAACCCGGATAGTGGCTACACCTTC.

CDR3 protein: CASSYRREANEQYF. Here the CDR3 DNA reads TGTGCCAGCAGTTACCGGCGGGAGGCGAACGAGCAGTACTTC. The chain recombines TRBV6-5 with TRBJ2-7; 8 bases align to TRBD2. V was clipped by 2 bases and J by 5 bases; unmatched bases: 5. CDR3 length: 14 amino acids. Germline lookup yields CDR1 MNHEY and CDR2 SVGAGI.

The chain joins TRBV9 to TRBJ1-1, with D possibly being TRBD1 (6 bases). This CDR3 spans 15 amino acids. V was trimmed by 3 bases and J by 0 bases, leaving 12 bases between them. Per germline, CDR1 SGDLS and CDR2 YYNGEE. In DNA, the CDR3 is TGTGCCAGCAGCGGGGGACACCAGTTGAACACTGAAGCTTTCTTT. Protein sequence: CASSGGHQLNTEAFF.

V usage is TRBV6-1 and J usage is TRBJ2-4; weak D call: TRBD1 (5 bases). The V and J ends lost 0 bases and 0 bases respectively, with 6 bases between them. This CDR3 is 15 amino acids long. Germline V gene sequence: CDR1 MNHNS, CDR2 SASEGT. Here the CDR3 DNA reads TGTGCCAGCAGTGAAGCACAGGTAGCCAAAAACATTCAGTACTTC. This codes for CASSEAQVAKNIQYF.

The chain recombines TRBV6-5 with TRBJ2-5, with D maybe TRBD2 (6 bases). Germline assignment: CDR1 MNHEY and CDR2 SVGAGI. Trimming shortened V by 5 bases and J by 2 bases, and 15 bases separated the two germline ends. The CDR3 is 15 residues long. The CDR3 DNA reads TGTGCCAGCAGTCGGATAGCGGCCCTGCAAGAGACCCAGTACTTC. Translation: CASSRIAALQETQYF.

V and J are TRBV12-3 or TRBV12-4 and TRBJ1-2; no definite D call. V was shortened by 5 bases and J by 2 bases, with 9 bases between the two germline ends. The CDR3 runs 13 residues. The CDR3 is CASSPQVNYGYTF. The DNA of the CDR3 is TGTGCCAGCAGTCCGCAGGTCAACTATGGCTACACCTTC.

The CDR3 here is CSVRDGWNQPQHF. Written as DNA, the CDR3 is TGCAGCGTTCGGGACGGGTGGAATCAGCCCCAGCATTTT. J is TRBJ1-5 and V is TRBV29-1, with D maybe TRBD1 (5 bases). The germline gives CDR1 SQVTM, CDR2 ANQGSEA. The CDR3 is 13 residues long. V lost 5 bases and J lost 4, with 12 bases in between.

This chain connects TRBV30 to TRBJ2-7; D is tentatively TRBD1 or TRBD2 (5 bases each). CDR1 and CDR2 (germline): GTSNPN, SVGIG (reference sequence). The V and J ends lost 0 bases and 5 bases respectively, with 14 bases between them. The CDR3 loop spans 14 amino acids. The CDR3 region has the DNA TGTGCCTGGAGTGTATGGGGGAGTAAGAACGAGCAGTACTTC. Residues: CAWSVWGSKNEQYF.

CDR3 coding DNA: TGTGCCAGCAGCCCACAGGGGGATAGCAATCAGCCCCAGCATTTT. Protein: CASSPQGDSNQPQHF. The chain carries TRBV9 and TRBJ1-5; 8 bases are shared with TRBD1. Germline assignment: CDR1 SGDLS and CDR2 YYNGEE. This CDR3 has 15 amino acids. Unmatched junction bases numbered 3, after V lost 4 bases and J lost 0 bases.

The rearrangement links TRBV4-1 to TRBJ2-1; 8 bases align to TRBD2. The CDR3 has 15 amino acids. Germline assignment: CDR1 MGHRA and CDR2 YSYEKL. V was pared by 8 bases and J by 5 bases, with 11 bases of the junction left unmatched. CDR3 loop: CASRSVGLGNNEQFF. In DNA form, the CDR3 reads TGCGCCAGCCGTAGTGTGGGACTAGGAAACAATGAGCAGTTCTTC.

This CDR3 reads CASSGQGVLLYGYTF. The CDR3, as DNA: TGTGCCAGCAGTGGGCAGGGGGTCCTTCTATATGGCTACACCTTC. The chain carries TRBV25-1 and TRBJ1-2, with 7 nucleotides matching TRBD1. The germline gives CDR1 MGHDK, CDR2 SYGVNS. V lost 4 bases to trimming and J lost 5 bases; unmatched junction nucleotides: 10. The CDR3 covers 15 residues.

CDR3 in amino acids: CASSYEAEPSDTQYF. CDR3 bases: TGTGCCAGCAGTTATGAGGCCGAACCTTCAGATACGCAGTATTTT. The V call is TRBV6-2 or TRBV6-3, the J call TRBJ2-3; D is undetermined. The CDR3 covers 15 residues. V was trimmed by 3 bases and J by 4 bases, leaving 14 bases between them. Germline V CDR1 and CDR2: MNHEY, SVGEGT.

This sequence joins TRBV29-1 and TRBJ1-1; D not resolved. This CDR3 contains 12 residues. Germline V gene lookup returns CDR1 SQVTM and CDR2 ANQGSEA. Trimming left V 7 bases short and J 3 bases short, with 12 bases between. This chain's CDR3 is CSAREVYTEAFF. CDR3 DNA: TGCAGCGCTAGGGAGGTATACACTGAAGCTTTCTTT.

This clone has just a few counts. The rearrangement uses TRBV18 and TRBJ1-6; maybe TRBD1 (5 bases). Trimming left V 3 bases short and J 7 bases short, with 13 bases between. Germline V lookup: CDR1 KGHSH, CDR2 LQKENI. The CDR3 contains 15 residues. The CDR3 DNA reads as TGTGCCAGCTCACCTGGCAGGGCGGGAAATTCACCCCTCCACTTT. This codes for CASSPGRAGNSPLHF.

The rearrangement joins TRBV29-1 to TRBJ1-5; a weak D match, TRBD1 (5 bases). The length of the CDR3 is 14 residues. CDR1 is SQVTM, CDR2 ANQGSEA, per germline. Trimming shortened V by 4 bases and J by 3 bases, and 13 bases separated the two germline ends. CDR3 region: CSVAVGTDNQPQHF. The CDR3, as DNA: TGCAGCGTTGCTGTCGGGACGGACAATCAGCCCCAGCATTTT.

With respect to this clone: The junction does not match germline at one end; this may be a read error. This chain joins TRBV11-3 and TRBJ2-6; 10 bases map to TRBD1. CDR1 and CDR2 (germline): SGHNT, YENEEA. CDR3 length: 17 residues. The CDR3 spells CASSPGQGLTGANVLTF. The DNA of the CDR3 is TGTGCCAGCAGCCCGGGACAGGGGTTAACTGGTGCCAACGTCCTGACTTTC.

V is TRBV28 and J is TRBJ2-7, with 12 bases aligning to TRBD2. Germline loops: CDR1 MDHEN, CDR2 SYDVKM. The CDR3 loop spans 14 amino acids. V was clipped by 8 bases and J by 7 bases; unmatched bases: 9. CDR3 sequence reads: CASLLTSGRREQYF. CDR3 coding DNA: TGTGCCAGCCTGTTAACTAGCGGGAGGCGGGAGCAGTACTTC.

The chain uses TRBV6-4 and TRBJ1-5; D not resolved. Per germline, CDR1 MRHNA and CDR2 SNTAGT. Trimming pared 10 bases from V and 0 bases from J, leaving 13 bases between. CDR3 length: 14 residues. CDR3 residues: CAKRQLDSNQPQHF. The CDR3 nucleotides are TGTGCCAAGCGACAACTAGATAGCAATCAGCCCCAGCATTTT.

The rearrangement links TRBV19 to TRBJ1-1; tentative D call: TRBD1 (5 bases). The CDR3 is made up of 15 amino acids. Germline lookup yields CDR1 LNHDA and CDR2 SQIVND (reference sequence). V lost 3 bases and J lost 3, with 14 bases in between. CDR3 residues: CASSMARTRDTEAFF. The CDR3 DNA reads as TGTGCCAGTAGTATGGCTAGGACCAGGGACACTGAAGCTTTCTTT.

The CDR3: CASSNTGTGNQETQYF. DNA for the CDR3: TGCGCCAGCAGCAATACCGGGACAGGGAACCAAGAGACCCAGTACTTC. The chain is built from TRBV5-1 and TRBJ2-5, with 9 positions matching TRBD1. V was pared by 4 bases and J by 0 bases, with 7 bases of the junction left unmatched. This CDR3 comprises 16 residues. The germline CDR1 and CDR2 sequences are SGHRS and YFSETQ.

The gene calls are TRBV7-2 and TRBJ1-2; 9 bases fit TRBD1. Germline V CDR1 and CDR2: SGHTA, FQGNSA. J gave up 7 bases and V 5 bases, and 5 bases lay outside the gene matches. This CDR3 has 13 amino acids. The CDR3 spells CASSAQGAGGYTF. In DNA form, the CDR3 reads TGTGCCAGCAGCGCACAGGGGGCTGGTGGCTACACCTTC.

The CDR3 DNA reads TGTGCCAGCAGAGGGGGCGGGGAATCTAAGGGCTACACCTTC. Its protein product is CASRGGGESKGYTF. The chain recombines TRBV27 with TRBJ1-2; TRBD1 matches at 7 bases. Germline V gene lookup returns CDR1 MNHEY and CDR2 SMNVEV (reference sequence). This CDR3 is built from 14 residues. V shed 6 bases and J 8 bases; nucleotides not matched to a gene: 12.